This TCR beta chain emerged from a study of blood T cell repertoires in COVID-19. At the level of the study: Researchers got acute and convalescent COVID-19 samples from the United States, Italy and Spain. Sources were T cells, B-cell-depleted T cells, or PBMCs; the material itself was cDNA or gDNA.

Germline V gene data show CDR1 as SGHNT and CDR2 as YYREEE (reference sequence). This CDR3 is 15 amino acids long. Between the trimmed V and J ends, which lost 5 bases and 6 bases, there was a span of 20 bases. Per the study methods: Counts of nucleated cells, estimated from reference gene primer amplification, were obtained. Produced via immunoSEQ multiplex PCR; TCRdb's table is partial and in-frame only. The V and J calls and the clone size are those of that table, but D and trimming were determined from the DNA. Among about 87,000 clones listed, 80% were seen once. The specimen was peripheral blood. The chain combines TRBV5-4 with TRBJ1-2, with D maybe TRBD1 (6 bases). This receptor was identified in an elderly woman with active or convalescent COVID-19. In nucleotides, the CDR3 is TGTGCCAGCAGTTCCTCTCGGGGGGCTCGAAATGGCTACACCTTC. Translation: CASSSSRGARNGYTF.